This TCR beta chain was profiled in a study of blood T cell repertoires in COVID-19. Study background: Samples came from the United States, Italy and Spain, spanning acute and convalescent COVID-19.

Only in-frame clones appear in the TCRdb table, and some are missing; sequencing was by immunoSEQ multiplex PCR. The table lists around 81,000 clones, around four fifths of them singletons. The CDR3 runs to 17 residues. The ends lost 0 bases at V and 6 bases at J; junction bases unmatched: 5. The germline CDR1 and CDR2 sequences are LNHNV and YYDKDF (reference sequence). This chain connects TRBV15 to TRBJ2-2; 12 bases fit TRBD2. This receptor was taken from a man aged 45-65 years with acute or convalescent COVID-19. Sequenced input: peripheral blood. CDR3 nucleotides: TGTGCCACCAGCAGAGATCGGTCTAGCGGGAGGGCCGGGGAGCTGTTTTTT. Translating it yields CATSRDRSSGRAGELFF.